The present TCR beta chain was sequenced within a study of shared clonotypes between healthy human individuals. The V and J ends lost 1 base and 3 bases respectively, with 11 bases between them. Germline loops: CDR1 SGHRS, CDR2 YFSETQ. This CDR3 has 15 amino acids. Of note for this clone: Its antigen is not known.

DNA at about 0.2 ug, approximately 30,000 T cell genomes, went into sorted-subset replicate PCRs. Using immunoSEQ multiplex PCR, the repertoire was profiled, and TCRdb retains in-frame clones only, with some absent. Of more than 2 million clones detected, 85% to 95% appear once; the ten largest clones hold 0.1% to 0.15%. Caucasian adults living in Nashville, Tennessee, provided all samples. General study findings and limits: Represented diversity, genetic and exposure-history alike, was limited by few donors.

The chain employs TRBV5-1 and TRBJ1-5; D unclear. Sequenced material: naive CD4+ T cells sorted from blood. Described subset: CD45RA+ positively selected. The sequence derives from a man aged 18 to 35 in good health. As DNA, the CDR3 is TGCGCCAGCAGCTTGTACCCCTCGTCCAATCAGCCCCAGCATTTT. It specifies CASSLYPSSNQPQHF.